These 27 T cell receptor beta chains share one sample of origin, sequenced in a study of T cells after somatic rescue of genetic block. Only in-frame clones appear in the TCRdb table, and some are missing; sequencing was by immunoSEQ multiplex PCR. This sample has about 68,000 clones, with under 95% found just once. Sequenced input: peripheral blood mononuclear cells (PBMCs). The receptor set was obtained from a man in his forties or fifties.

The chain employs TRBV5-4 and TRBJ2-7; 8 nucleotides align to TRBD1. Germline lookup yields CDR1 SGHNT and CDR2 YYREEE (reference sequence). The CDR3 length is 13 residues. V lost 7 bases and J lost 3; bases outside the gene matches: 6. CDR3: CASGRQGIYEQYF. Here the CDR3 DNA reads TGTGCCAGCGGGAGACAGGGGATCTACGAGCAGTACTTC.

The V gene is TRBV2, the J gene TRBJ1-1; possible D gene TRBD1, 5 bases. The CDR3 length is 14 residues. V lost 8 bases and J 6 bases, leaving 19 bases between the germline ends. Per the germline V gene, CDR1 is SNHLY and CDR2 is FYNNEI. The CDR3 nucleotides are TGTGCCAGCGTGAGTGAGCAGGGTCGGGCTGAAGCTTTCTTT. The encoded protein is CASVSEQGRAEAFF.

The chain couples TRBV6-7 to TRBJ2-7; the match to TRBD2 covers 8 bases. TRBV6-7 is given ORF status, its function remaining uncertain. The CDR3 totals 15 residues. V shed 5 bases and J 3 bases; nucleotides not matched to a gene: 9. CDR3 region: CASSQLAARGYEQYF. The DNA for the CDR3 is TGTGCCAGCAGTCAACTAGCGGCTCGGGGCTACGAGCAGTACTTC.

V usage is TRBV7-3 and J usage is TRBJ2-1; TRBD2 agrees at 10 bases. Per germline, CDR1 SGHTA and CDR2 FQGTGA. Trimming took 2 bases from V and 8 from J; bases not matched to a gene: 6. CDR3 length equals 15 residues. The CDR3 coding sequence is TGTGCCAGCAGCTTACTAGCGGGAGAAGTAGATGAGCAGTTCTTC. Translation gives CASSLLAGEVDEQFF.

This rearrangement joins TRBV30 to TRBJ2-7; 7 bases line up with TRBD1. CDR1 and CDR2 from the germline V gene are GTSNPN and SVGIG (reference sequence). CDR3 size: 14 residues. Trimming removed 4 bases from V and 5 bases from J; junction bases left unmatched: 11. The CDR3 DNA is TGTGCCTGGAACGAAAGGGGGCGCGTCCACGAGCAGTACTTC. Its protein is CAWNERGRVHEQYF. Supplemented by reference TRBV30 and TRBJ2-7, the full variable domain reads SQTIHQWPATLVQPVGSPLSLECTVEGTSNPNLYWYRQAAGRGLQLLFYSVGIGQISSEVPQNLSASRPQDRQFILSSKKLLLSDSGFYLCAWNERGRVHEQYFGPGTRLTVT.

This clone was seen a single time. The chain combines TRBV6-6 with TRBJ2-6; D tentatively reads TRBD1 or TRBD2 (5 bases each). There are 16 residues in the CDR3. Germline CDR1 MNHNY, CDR2 SVGAGI (reference sequence). The V and J ends lost 7 bases and 0 bases respectively, with 13 bases between them. The CDR3 region has the DNA TGTGCCAGCACCCGGGACGGTAGCTCTGGGGCCAACGTCCTGACTTTC. Translation: CASTRDGSSGANVLTF.

V is TRBV6-5 and J is TRBJ1-1; the match to TRBD1 covers 7 bases. Germline lookup yields CDR1 MNHEY and CDR2 SVGAGI. This CDR3 contains 15 residues. V was pared by 0 bases and J by 5 bases, with 6 bases of the junction left unmatched. CDR3 DNA sequence: TGTGCCAGCAGTTACTCATTTGCAGGGGGGACTGAAGCTTTCTTT. This encodes CASSYSFAGGTEAFF.

The chain employs TRBV15 and TRBJ2-5; D remains unclear. V lost 3 bases, J lost 1 base, and 12 bases lay in between. Germline CDR1 reads LNHNV; CDR2 reads YYDKDF (reference sequence). The length of the CDR3 is 15 residues. CDR3 DNA sequence: TGTGCCACCAGCAGCGGGCCGGCGTTCCAAGAGACCCAGTACTTC. As protein: CATSSGPAFQETQYF.

The chain carries TRBV9 and TRBJ2-1; TRBD2 matches at 11 bases. Trimming cost V 5 bases and J 2 bases; bases outside gene matches: 3. This CDR3 is built from 15 residues. Germline values: CDR1 SGDLS, CDR2 YYNGEE. The DNA of the CDR3 is TGTGCCAGCAGTATAGCGGGGGGGCCCTACAATGAGCAGTTCTTC. It translates to CASSIAGGPYNEQFF.

To note about this clone: Other DNA sequences of this sample code for an identical CDR3. The chain carries TRBV27 and TRBJ1-5; the match to TRBD1 covers 7 bases. V was clipped by 6 bases and J by 2 bases; unmatched bases: 1. Per germline, CDR1 MNHEY and CDR2 SMNVEV (reference sequence). This CDR3 contains 13 residues. CDR3 sequence: CASSDRGNQPQHF. The DNA of the CDR3 is TGTGCCAGCAGCGACAGGGGCAATCAGCCCCAGCATTTT.

The V and J genes are TRBV14 and TRBJ2-6; D is unresolved. This CDR3 spans 15 amino acids. Germline lookup yields CDR1 SGHDN and CDR2 FVKESK. V was trimmed by 4 bases and J by 0 bases, leaving 7 bases between them. The CDR3 loop reads CASSRRHSGANVLTF. The CDR3 nucleotides read TGTGCCAGCAGCCGGCGGCACTCTGGGGCCAACGTCCTGACTTTC.

The rearrangement joins TRBV5-5 to TRBJ2-7; TRBD2 is a possible D gene (5 bases). CDR3 length equals 14 residues. CDR1 is SGHKS, CDR2 YYEKEE, per germline (reference sequence). Between the trimmed V and J ends, which lost 0 bases and 4 bases, there was a span of 11 bases. CDR3 bases: TGTGCCAGCAGCTTGGCGACGGGGTTTTACGAGCAGTACTTC. This gives the protein CASSLATGFYEQYF.

This chain connects TRBV18 to TRBJ1-1; 8 bases fit TRBD1. V was pared by 3 bases and J by 3 bases, with 9 bases of the junction left unmatched. This CDR3 comprises 16 residues. Germline-derived CDR1 and CDR2 are KGHSH and LQKENI. The CDR3 loop is CASSPGARGLYTEAFF. The CDR3 nucleotides read TGTGCCAGCTCACCGGGGGCCAGGGGGCTTTACACTGAAGCTTTCTTT.

This chain joins TRBV29-1 and TRBJ2-3; 8 bases match TRBD1. This CDR3 contains 13 residues. Trimming took 3 bases from V and 5 from J; bases not matched to a gene: 4. Germline loops: CDR1 SQVTM, CDR2 ANQGSEA. CDR3 DNA sequence: TGCAGCGTTGACAGGGGGCGAGGAGATACGCAGTATTTT. As protein: CSVDRGRGDTQYF.

The rearrangement uses TRBV30 and TRBJ1-1; D is possibly TRBD1 (6 bases). V was clipped by 3 bases and J by 2 bases, with 10 bases between them. The germline gives CDR1 GTSNPN, CDR2 SVGIG (reference sequence). The CDR3 is 13 residues long. This CDR3 reads CAWRGQSNTEAFF. CDR3 nucleotides: TGTGCCTGGAGAGGACAGTCTAACACTGAAGCTTTCTTT.

The CDR3 loop reads CASSAGTYYSNQPQHF. CDR3 nucleotides: TGTGCCAGCAGCGCCGGGACATATTATAGCAATCAGCCCCAGCATTTT. This chain links TRBV11-2 with TRBJ1-5; TRBD1 is a possible D gene (6 bases). This CDR3 is 16 amino acids long. The germline V gene has CDR1 SGHAT and CDR2 FQNNGV. V was trimmed by 5 bases and J by 0 bases, leaving 14 bases between them.

The V call is TRBV5-4, the J call TRBJ2-1, with 8 bases matching TRBD2. Germline trimming cut 4 bases from V and 3 bases from J; bases unmatched to any gene: 12. The CDR3 has 17 residues. The V gene's germline CDR1 is SGHNT and CDR2 YYREEE (reference sequence). The CDR3 coding sequence is TGTGCCAGCAGCCCAGGGGTGCTAGCGGGCAACTACAATGAGCAGTTCTTC. Amino acids: CASSPGVLAGNYNEQFF.

In this sample, this clone turned up once. The chain recombines TRBV5-6 with TRBJ2-3, with a possible D match to TRBD2 (6 bases). Trimming took off 7 bases at V and 3 bases at J, with 15 bases between the two ends. Germline CDR1 and CDR2: SGHDT and YYEEEE. The CDR3 is 14 residues long. The CDR3, as DNA: TGTGCCAGCTCCTCGAGAGGGAGGACAGATACGCAGTATTTT. It specifies CASSSRGRTDTQYF.

The rearrangement links TRBV4-1 to TRBJ2-7; no clear D gene. The CDR3 loop spans 12 amino acids. V was pared by 3 bases and J by 3 bases, with 6 bases between. Per germline, CDR1 MGHRA and CDR2 YSYEKL. The CDR3 loop is CASSHVGYEQYF. In nucleotides, the CDR3 is TGCGCCAGCAGCCATGTAGGCTACGAGCAGTACTTC.

The chain combines TRBV4-1 with TRBJ2-1; TRBD2 matches at 8 bases. The CDR3 sequence is 16 residues long. V shed 2 bases and J 10 bases; nucleotides not matched to a gene: 13. The germline CDR1 and CDR2 sequences are MGHRA and YSYEKL. The CDR3 here is CASSQRRGSGTYEQFF. CDR3 coding DNA: TGCGCCAGCAGCCAACGACGGGGTAGCGGGACCTACGAGCAGTTCTTC.

This clone was counted a single time. This chain links TRBV2 with TRBJ2-3; D not resolved. V lost 6 bases to trimming and J lost 2 bases, with 12 bases between them. Germline V gene lookup returns CDR1 SNHLY and CDR2 FYNNEI. This CDR3 spans 14 amino acids. The CDR3 loop reads CASSTWGATDTQYF. CDR3 DNA sequence: TGTGCCAGCAGCACCTGGGGTGCCACAGATACGCAGTATTTT.

Turning to this clone: A read error may account for a junction end that differs from germline. The CDR3 loop is CASSPPGTSGGDTQYF. Here the CDR3 DNA reads TGTGCTAGCAGCCCCCCCGGGACTAGCGGGGGAGATACGCAGTATTTT. The chain employs TRBV9 and TRBJ2-3; TRBD2 matches 14 bases. CDR3 length equals 16 residues. CDR1 is SGDLS and CDR2 is YYNGEE in the germline V gene.

The chain has TRBV5-4 and TRBJ2-7; 9 bases are shared with TRBD1. The CDR3 extends over 14 amino acids. V gave up 3 bases and J gave up 2 bases; unmatched junction bases: 3. Per the germline V gene, CDR1 is SGHNT and CDR2 is YYREEE (reference sequence). The CDR3 DNA is TGTGCCAGCAGCTGGAGGACAGGGGCCTACGAGCAGTACTTC. Encoded protein: CASSWRTGAYEQYF.

The J gene is TRBJ2-1, the V gene TRBV19; D not resolved. The ends were cut back, 4 bases at V and 5 bases at J, with 15 bases in the middle. The CDR3 runs 15 residues. Germline V CDR1 and CDR2: LNHDA, SQIVND (reference sequence). The CDR3 bases are TGTGCCAGTAGTAGGAGCCCCATCACCCACAATGAGCAGTTCTTC. Translating gives CASSRSPITHNEQFF.

This chain connects TRBV4-2 to TRBJ2-3; D not certain. This CDR3 has 15 residues. V was trimmed by 2 bases and J by 0 bases, leaving 9 bases between them. Germline V gene lookup returns CDR1 LGHNA and CDR2 YNFKEQ. DNA for the CDR3: TGTGCCAGCAGCCAAATTGGGTTAAGCACAGATACGCAGTATTTT. Protein: CASSQIGLSTDTQYF.

The count of this clone is one. The chain has TRBV4-3 and TRBJ1-6; weak D call: TRBD1 (5 bases). V was pared by 4 bases and J by 9 bases, with 16 bases between. The CDR3 spans 15 residues. The germline gives CDR1 LGHNA, CDR2 YSLEER. CDR3 coding DNA: TGCGCCAGCAGCCCTAAAACCGGTGGGGGTTCACCCCTCCACTTT. This codes for CASSPKTGGGSPLHF.

The genes are TRBV29-1 and TRBJ2-3, with D tentatively TRBD2 (5 bases). From germline, CDR1 is SQVTM and CDR2 ANQGSEA. Deletions cut 6 bases from V and 0 bases from J, with 10 bases between. The CDR3 has 13 residues. The CDR3 DNA reads as TGCAGCGTACGGAGGCGGAGCACAGATACGCAGTATTTT. Protein: CSVRRRSTDTQYF.